The TCR beta chain under discussion was sequenced for a study of T cell responses to AZD1222 COVID-19 vaccine. Study information: Pooling was applied to second doses at about 4 or about 12 weeks.

Produced via immunoSEQ multiplex PCR; TCRdb's table is partial and in-frame only. Of roughly 100,000 clones in the sample, 91% are singletons; the top ten hold about 41%. With respect to this clone: The antigen remains undetermined.

Overall study results and limits: The donor group comprised mostly white British people and more females; the analysis possibly underestimated clonal diversity. Seropositive at baseline were only a handful of AZD1222 recipients. Sampled repertoires all dated from after the peak T cell response.

Trimming left V 5 bases short and J 3 bases short, with 6 bases between. Germline V lookup: CDR1 SNHLY, CDR2 FYNNEI. CDR3 length: 12 residues. The V and J genes are TRBV2 and TRBJ2-3; D is unresolved. The sequence was collected from an adult in good health. Specimen: peripheral blood, collected on day 0 of AZD1222 vaccination. CDR3 sequence: CASSTLTDTQYF. CDR3 bases: TGTGCCAGCAGTACCCTTACAGATACGCAGTATTTT.